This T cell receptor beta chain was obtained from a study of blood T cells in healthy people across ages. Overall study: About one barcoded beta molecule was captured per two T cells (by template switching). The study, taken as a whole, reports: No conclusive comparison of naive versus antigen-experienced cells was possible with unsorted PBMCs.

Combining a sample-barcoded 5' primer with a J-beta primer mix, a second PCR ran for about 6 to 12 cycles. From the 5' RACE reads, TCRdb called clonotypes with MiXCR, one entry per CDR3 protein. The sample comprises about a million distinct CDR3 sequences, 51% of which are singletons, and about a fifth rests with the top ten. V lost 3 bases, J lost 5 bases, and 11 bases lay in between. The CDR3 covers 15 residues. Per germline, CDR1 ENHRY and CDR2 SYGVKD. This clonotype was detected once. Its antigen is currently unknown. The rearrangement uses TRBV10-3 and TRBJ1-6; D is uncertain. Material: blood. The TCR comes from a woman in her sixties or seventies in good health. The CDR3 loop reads CAISERQRDNSPLHF. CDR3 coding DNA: TGTGCCATCAGTGAAAGGCAGAGAGATAATTCACCCCTCCACTTT.